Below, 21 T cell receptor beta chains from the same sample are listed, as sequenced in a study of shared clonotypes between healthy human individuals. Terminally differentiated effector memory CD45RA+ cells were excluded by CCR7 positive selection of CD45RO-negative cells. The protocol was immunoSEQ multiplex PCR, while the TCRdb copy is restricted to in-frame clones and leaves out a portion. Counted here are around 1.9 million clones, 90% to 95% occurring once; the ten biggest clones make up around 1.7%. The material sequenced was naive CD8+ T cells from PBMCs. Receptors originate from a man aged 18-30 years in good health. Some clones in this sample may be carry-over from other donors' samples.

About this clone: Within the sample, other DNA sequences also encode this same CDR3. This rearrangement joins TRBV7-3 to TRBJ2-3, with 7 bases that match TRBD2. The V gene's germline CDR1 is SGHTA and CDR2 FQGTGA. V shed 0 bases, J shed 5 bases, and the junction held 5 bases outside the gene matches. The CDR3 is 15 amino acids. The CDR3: CASSLTGGRGDTQYF. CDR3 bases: TGTGCCAGCAGCTTAACTGGCGGGAGAGGAGATACGCAGTATTTT.

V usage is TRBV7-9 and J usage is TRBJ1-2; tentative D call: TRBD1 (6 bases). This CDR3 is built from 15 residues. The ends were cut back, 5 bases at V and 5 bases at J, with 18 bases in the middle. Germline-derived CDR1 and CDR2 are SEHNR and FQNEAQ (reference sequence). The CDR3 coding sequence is TGTGCCAGCAGCAAACTGGGGACATCAGTGTATGGCTACACCTTC. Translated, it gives CASSKLGTSVYGYTF.

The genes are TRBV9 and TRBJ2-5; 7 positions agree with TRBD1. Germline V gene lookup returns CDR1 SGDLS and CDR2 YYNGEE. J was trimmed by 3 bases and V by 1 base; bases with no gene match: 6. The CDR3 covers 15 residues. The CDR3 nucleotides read TGTGCCAGCAGCGTACATCCGGACAGGAAAGAGACCCAGTACTTC. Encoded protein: CASSVHPDRKETQYF.

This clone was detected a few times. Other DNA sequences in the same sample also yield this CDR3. The CDR3 here is CAWTEGTEAFF. Here the CDR3 DNA reads TGTGCCTGGACGGAGGGCACTGAAGCTTTCTTT. J is TRBJ1-1 and V is TRBV30, with unresolved D. The CDR3 length is 11 residues. The germline V gene has CDR1 GTSNPN and CDR2 SVGIG (reference sequence). V gave up 4 bases and J gave up 4 bases, with 7 bases separating them.

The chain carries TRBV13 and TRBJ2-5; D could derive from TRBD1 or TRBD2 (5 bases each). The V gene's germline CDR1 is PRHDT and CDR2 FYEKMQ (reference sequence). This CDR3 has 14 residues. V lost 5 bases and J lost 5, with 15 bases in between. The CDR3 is CASSPPRREETQYF. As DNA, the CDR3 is TGTGCCAGCAGCCCCCCCCGCAGGGAGGAGACCCAGTACTTC. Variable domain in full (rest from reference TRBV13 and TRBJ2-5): AAGVIQSPRHLIKEKRETATLKCYPIPRHDTVYWYQQGPGQDPQFLISFYEKMQSDKGSIPDRFSAQQFSDYHSELNMSSLELGDSALYFCASSPPRREETQYFGPGTRLLVL.

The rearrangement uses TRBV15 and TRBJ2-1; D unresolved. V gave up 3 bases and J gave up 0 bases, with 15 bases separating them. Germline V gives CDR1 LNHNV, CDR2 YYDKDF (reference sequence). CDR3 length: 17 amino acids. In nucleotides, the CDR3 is TGTGCCACCAGCAGGGCCATTGGGGAATACTCCTACAATGAGCAGTTCTTC. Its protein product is CATSRAIGEYSYNEQFF.

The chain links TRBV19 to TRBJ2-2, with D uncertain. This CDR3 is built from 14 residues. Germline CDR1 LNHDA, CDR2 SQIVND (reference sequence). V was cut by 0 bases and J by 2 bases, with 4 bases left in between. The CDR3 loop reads CASSIERNTGELFF. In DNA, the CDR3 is TGTGCCAGTAGTATAGAACGTAACACCGGGGAGCTGTTTTTT.

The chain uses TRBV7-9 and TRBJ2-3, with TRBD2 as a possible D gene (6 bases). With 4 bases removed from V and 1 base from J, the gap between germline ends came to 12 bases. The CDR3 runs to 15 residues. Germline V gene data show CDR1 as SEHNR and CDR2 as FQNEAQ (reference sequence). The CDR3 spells CASSWRDGGTDTQYF. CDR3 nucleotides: TGTGCCAGCAGCTGGCGGGACGGAGGCACAGATACGCAGTATTTT.

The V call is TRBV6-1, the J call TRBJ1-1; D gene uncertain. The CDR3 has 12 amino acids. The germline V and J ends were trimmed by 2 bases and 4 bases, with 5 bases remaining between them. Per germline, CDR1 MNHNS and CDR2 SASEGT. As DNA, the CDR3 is TGTGCCAGCAGTGAAAGGGTCACTGAAGCTTTCTTT. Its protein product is CASSERVTEAFF.

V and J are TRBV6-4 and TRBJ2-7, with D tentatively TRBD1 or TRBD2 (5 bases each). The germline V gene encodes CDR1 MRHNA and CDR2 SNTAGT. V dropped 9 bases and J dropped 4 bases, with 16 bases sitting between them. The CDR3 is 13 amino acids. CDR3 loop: CASPGTRRYEQYF. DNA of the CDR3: TGTGCCAGTCCCGGGACCAGAAGGTACGAGCAGTACTTC.

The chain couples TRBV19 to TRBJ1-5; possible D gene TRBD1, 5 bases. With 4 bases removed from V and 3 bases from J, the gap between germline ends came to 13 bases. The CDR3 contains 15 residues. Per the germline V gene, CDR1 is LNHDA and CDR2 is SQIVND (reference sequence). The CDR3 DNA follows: TGTGCCAGTAGTACCGTCCGGGACCTCAATCAGCCCCAGCATTTT. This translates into CASSTVRDLNQPQHF.

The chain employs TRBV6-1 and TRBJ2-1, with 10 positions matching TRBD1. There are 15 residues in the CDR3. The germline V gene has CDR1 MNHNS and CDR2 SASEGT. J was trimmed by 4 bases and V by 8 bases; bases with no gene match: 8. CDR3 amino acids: CASSEWTGGYNEQFF. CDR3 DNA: TGTGCCAGCTCGGAATGGACAGGGGGGTACAATGAGCAGTTCTTC.

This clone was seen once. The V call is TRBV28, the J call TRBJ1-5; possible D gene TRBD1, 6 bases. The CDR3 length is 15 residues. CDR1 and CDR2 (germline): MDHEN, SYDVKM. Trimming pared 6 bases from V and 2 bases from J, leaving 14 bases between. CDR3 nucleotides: TGTGCCAGCAGCTCCGACAGGTTTGGCAATCAGCCCCAGCATTTT. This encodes CASSSDRFGNQPQHF.

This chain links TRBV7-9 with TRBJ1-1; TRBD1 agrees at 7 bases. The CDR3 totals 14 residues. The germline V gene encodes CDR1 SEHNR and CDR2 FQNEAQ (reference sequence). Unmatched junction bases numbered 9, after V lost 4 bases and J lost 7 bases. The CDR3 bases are TGTGCCAGCAGCTGGGAAGGCAGGGGGGGTGAAGCTTTCTTT. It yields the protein CASSWEGRGGEAFF. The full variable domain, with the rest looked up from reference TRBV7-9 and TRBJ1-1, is DTGVSQNPRHKITKRGQNVTFRCDPISEHNRLYWYRQTLGQGPEFLTYFQNEAQLEKSRLLSDRFSAERPKGSFSTLEIQRTEQGDSAMYLCASSWEGRGGEAFFGQGTRLTVV.

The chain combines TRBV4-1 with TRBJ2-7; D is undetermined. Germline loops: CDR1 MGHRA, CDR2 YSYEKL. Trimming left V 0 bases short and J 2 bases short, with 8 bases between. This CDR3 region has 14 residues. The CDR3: CASSQDPEPYEQYF. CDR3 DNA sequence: TGCGCCAGCAGCCAAGATCCGGAGCCCTACGAGCAGTACTTC.

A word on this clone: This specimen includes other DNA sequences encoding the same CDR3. CDR3 amino acids: CASSPHYGYTF. CDR3 coding DNA: TGTGCCAGCAGCCCCCACTATGGCTACACCTTC. The chain carries TRBV7-9 and TRBJ1-2; D remains ambiguous. From germline, CDR1 is SEHNR and CDR2 FQNEAQ (reference sequence). Trimming cost V 5 bases and J 3 bases, with 4 bases left between them. The CDR3 covers 11 residues. Full variable domain (remainder filled in from reference TRBV7-9 and TRBJ1-2): DTGVSQNPRHKITKRGQNVTFRCDPISEHNRLYWYRQTLGQGPEFLTYFQNEAQLEKSRLLSDRFSAERPKGSFSTLEIQRTEQGDSAMYLCASSPHYGYTFGSGTRLTVV.

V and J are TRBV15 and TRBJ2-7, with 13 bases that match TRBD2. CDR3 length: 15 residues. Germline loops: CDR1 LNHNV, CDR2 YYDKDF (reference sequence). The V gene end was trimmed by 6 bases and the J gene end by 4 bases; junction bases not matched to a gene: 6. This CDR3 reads CATRETSGRAYEQYF. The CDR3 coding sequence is TGTGCCACCAGGGAAACTAGCGGGAGGGCGTACGAGCAGTACTTC. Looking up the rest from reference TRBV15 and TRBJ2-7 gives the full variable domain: DAMVIQNPRYQVTQFGKPVTLSCSQTLNHNVMYWYQQKSSQAPKLLFHYYDKDFNNEADTPDNFQSRRPNTSFCFLDIRSPGLGDTAMYLCATRETSGRAYEQYFGPGTRLTVT.

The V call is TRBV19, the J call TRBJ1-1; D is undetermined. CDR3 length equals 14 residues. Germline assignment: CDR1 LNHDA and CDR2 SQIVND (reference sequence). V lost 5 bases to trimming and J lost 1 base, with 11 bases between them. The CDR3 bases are TGTGCCAGTAGTTGGGGTCCGTGGAACACTGAAGCTTTCTTT. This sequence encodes CASSWGPWNTEAFF.

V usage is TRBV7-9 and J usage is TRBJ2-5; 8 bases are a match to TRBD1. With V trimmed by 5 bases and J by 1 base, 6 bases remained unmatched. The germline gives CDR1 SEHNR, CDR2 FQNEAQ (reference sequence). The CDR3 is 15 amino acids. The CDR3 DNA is TGTGCCAGCAGCCCCCGGGACAGGTCCCAAGAGACCCAGTACTTC. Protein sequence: CASSPRDRSQETQYF.

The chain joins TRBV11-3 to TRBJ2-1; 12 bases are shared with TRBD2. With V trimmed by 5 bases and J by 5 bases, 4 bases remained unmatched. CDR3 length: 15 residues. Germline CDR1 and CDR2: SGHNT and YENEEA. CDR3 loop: CASSLLAGGHNEQFF. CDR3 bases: TGTGCCAGCAGCCTCCTAGCGGGAGGGCACAATGAGCAGTTCTTC.

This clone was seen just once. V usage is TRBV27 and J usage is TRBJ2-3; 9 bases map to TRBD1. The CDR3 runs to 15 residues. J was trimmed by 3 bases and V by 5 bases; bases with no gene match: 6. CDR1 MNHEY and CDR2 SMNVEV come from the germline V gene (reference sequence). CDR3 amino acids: CASSVTGGWTDTQYF. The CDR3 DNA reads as TGTGCCAGCAGTGTCACAGGGGGCTGGACAGATACGCAGTATTTT.